A single sample is the source of the 23 T cell receptor beta chains below, sequenced in a study of T cells in Graves' hyperthyroidism and ophthalmopathy. Amplified TCR beta CDR3 regions derived from RNA transcripts. The TCR CDR3 first-round RT-PCR relied on the HTBI primer set. TCRdb analysed the multiplex PCR reads with MiXCR anew, one entry per CDR3 protein. This table has under 400,000 distinct CDR3 sequences, about 21% appearing once. The sample consisted of blood. The receptors come from a woman in her forties or fifties with Graves' hyperthyroidism.

J is TRBJ2-1 and V is TRBV9; 11 nucleotides match TRBD2. The CDR3 runs 19 residues. V trimming: 2 bases; J trimming: 4 bases; junction bases outside the gene matches: 14. The V gene's germline CDR1 is SGDLS and CDR2 YYNGEE. Written as DNA, the CDR3 is TGTGCCAGCAGCGTCGGGGGGGTCCTAGCGGGAGGTAGATACAATGAGCAGTTCTTC. This gives the protein CASSVGGVLAGGRYNEQFF.

The chain couples TRBV12-3 or TRBV12-4 to TRBJ2-5; TRBD1 matches 11 bases. With 4 bases clipped from V and 1 base from J, the junction kept 8 bases outside the gene matches. The CDR3 loop spans 17 amino acids. DNA of the CDR3: TGTGCCAGCAGTTCTCCCCTCGGGACAGGGGGCCAAGAGACCCAGTACTTC. Its protein product is CASSSPLGTGGQETQYF.

V usage is TRBV4-1 and J usage is TRBJ1-2; tentatively, D is TRBD1 (6 bases). The V gene's germline CDR1 is MGHRA and CDR2 YSYEKL. The V end lost 0 bases, the J end lost 4 bases, and 12 bases lay between the germline ends. This CDR3 is 15 amino acids long. In DNA form, the CDR3 reads TGCGCCAGCAGCCAAGATATGGGGGCTCTCTATGGCTACACCTTC. Protein product: CASSQDMGALYGYTF.

This clonotype was picked up many times. The rearrangement uses TRBV30 and TRBJ2-3; possibly TRBD2 for D (6 bases). Germline CDR1 is GTSNPN and CDR2 is SVGIG (reference sequence). The CDR3 runs to 12 residues. Trimming left V 4 bases short and J 1 base short, with 6 bases between. In DNA, the CDR3 is TGTGCCTGGACTAGCGGCACAGATACGCAGTATTTT. Protein product: CAWTSGTDTQYF.

The sample holds a few counts of this clonotype. The rearrangement joins TRBV4-2 to TRBJ2-7; possibly TRBD2 for D (6 bases). The V gene's germline CDR1 is LGHNA and CDR2 YNFKEQ. Trimming left V 0 bases short and J 4 bases short, with 13 bases between. CDR3 size: 15 residues. The CDR3 loop reads CASSQEVAEPYEQYF. CDR3 nucleotide sequence: TGTGCCAGCAGCCAAGAGGTAGCGGAGCCGTACGAGCAGTACTTC.

The chain recombines TRBV13 with TRBJ2-4; perhaps D is TRBD1 or TRBD2 (6 bases each). CDR3 length: 15 amino acids. CDR1 PRHDT and CDR2 FYEKMQ come from the germline V gene (reference sequence). V lost 2 bases to trimming and J lost 3 bases, with 11 bases between them. CDR3 sequence reads: CASSLLGGVKNIQYF. CDR3 DNA: TGTGCCAGCAGCTTATTGGGGGGCGTCAAAAACATTCAGTACTTC.

This clonotype was recorded only once. The chain carries TRBV11-2 and TRBJ2-1; D unclear. CDR1 is SGHAT and CDR2 is FQNNGV in the germline V gene. The CDR3 loop spans 12 amino acids. V lost 3 bases, J lost 8 bases, and 8 bases lay in between. As DNA, the CDR3 is TGTGCCAGCAGCTTCAACCGTGATGAGCAGTTCTTC. Its protein product is CASSFNRDEQFF.

This clonotype occurred many times. This rearrangement joins TRBV7-6 to TRBJ2-7; D gene ambiguous. Germline V gives CDR1 SGHVS, CDR2 FNYEAQ. V was pared by 1 base and J by 3 bases, with 13 bases between. The CDR3 has 15 residues. The CDR3 spells CASSLELTGVYEQYF. The DNA for the CDR3 is TGTGCCAGCAGCTTAGAGCTAACTGGGGTCTACGAGCAGTACTTC.

This sequence joins TRBV29-1 and TRBJ1-2; 9 bases align to TRBD1. V shed 5 bases, J shed 4 bases, and the junction held 5 bases outside the gene matches. The CDR3 spans 13 residues. The germline gives CDR1 SQVTM, CDR2 ANQGSEA. The CDR3 sequence is CSVWTGVTYGYTF. In DNA form, the CDR3 reads TGCAGCGTTTGGACAGGGGTTACCTATGGCTACACCTTC.

This clonotype was picked up many times. V gene TRBV20-1 combines with J gene TRBJ1-5; D might be TRBD1 (6 bases). The CDR3 covers 14 residues. CDR1 and CDR2 (germline): DFQATT, SNEGSKA (reference sequence). Between the trimmed V and J ends, which lost 3 bases and 7 bases, there was a span of 16 bases. DNA of the CDR3: TGCAGTGCTAGGGTTTCTAACAGGGTCCAGCCCCAGCATTTT. The encoded protein is CSARVSNRVQPQHF.

This clonotype was observed at least ten times. The chain has TRBV5-1 and TRBJ1-4; a possible D gene is TRBD1 (5 bases). Trimming removed 1 base at V and 3 bases at J, with 13 bases between. The V gene's germline CDR1 is SGHRS and CDR2 YFSETQ. This CDR3 comprises 16 residues. CDR3 region: CASSLLSRVANEKLFF. Here the CDR3 DNA reads TGCGCCAGCAGCTTGTTGAGCAGGGTCGCTAATGAAAAACTGTTTTTT.

The genes are TRBV3-1 and TRBJ1-2; D remains unclear. Germline CDR1 and CDR2: LGHDT and YNNKEL (reference sequence). V was shortened by 3 bases and J by 4 bases, with 12 bases between the two germline ends. The CDR3 is 14 amino acids. The CDR3 here is CASSHVGSSYGYTF. Here the CDR3 DNA reads TGTGCCAGCAGCCACGTGGGGTCGAGCTATGGCTACACCTTC.

This clonotype was picked up one time. The chain joins TRBV2 to TRBJ1-2; D perhaps matches TRBD1 (6 bases). V gave up 5 bases and J gave up 7 bases, with 17 bases separating them. The CDR3 length is 14 residues. Germline loops: CDR1 SNHLY, CDR2 FYNNEI. The CDR3 protein is CASSIRTAQGGYTF. The CDR3 DNA sequence: TGTGCCAGCAGTATAAGGACAGCCCAGGGTGGCTACACCTTC.

This clonotype was seen at least ten times. The chain joins TRBV27 to TRBJ2-1; D possibly uses TRBD1 or TRBD2 (5 bases each). The V end was cut by 3 bases, the J end by 0 bases, with 12 bases between. Germline CDR1 MNHEY, CDR2 SMNVEV (reference sequence). This CDR3 is 16 amino acids long. The CDR3, as DNA: TGTGCCAGCAGTTTGGGGGTAAGGAACTCCTACAATGAGCAGTTCTTC. Protein sequence: CASSLGVRNSYNEQFF.

The chain has TRBV2 and TRBJ2-7; D is undetermined. The CDR3 has 12 amino acids. Trimming stripped 7 bases from V and 7 bases from J, with 14 bases between. Germline V CDR1 and CDR2: SNHLY, FYNNEI. This chain's CDR3 is CASIGQSGEQYF. DNA for the CDR3: TGTGCCAGCATCGGGCAGTCGGGTGAGCAGTACTTC.

The chain joins TRBV7-9 to TRBJ1-4, with D possibly matching TRBD1 (5 bases). V shed 1 base and J shed 0 bases, with 9 bases lying between them. The CDR3 totals 16 residues. Per germline, CDR1 SEHNR and CDR2 FQNEAQ (reference sequence). DNA of the CDR3: TGTGCCAGCAGCTTAGATCGGGGGACAACTAATGAAAAACTGTTTTTT. Translated, it gives CASSLDRGTTNEKLFF.

The chain links TRBV2 to TRBJ1-5; D possibly corresponds to TRBD1 (5 bases). The germline V and J ends were trimmed by 6 bases and 1 base, with 13 bases remaining between them. Germline V gives CDR1 SNHLY, CDR2 FYNNEI. This CDR3 is 15 amino acids long. CDR3 nucleotide sequence: TGTGCCAGCAGGGGGGGGAGACCGAGCAATCAGCCCCAGCATTTT. Translating gives CASRGGRPSNQPQHF.

This clonotype appeared many times. The V gene is TRBV11-1, the J gene TRBJ2-6; maybe TRBD2 (5 bases). CDR1 and CDR2 from the germline V gene are SGHAT and FQDESV (reference sequence). V was shortened by 3 bases and J by 0 bases, with 15 bases between the two germline ends. CDR3 length equals 18 residues. The CDR3 reads CASSLGASSHSGANVLTF. The DNA of the CDR3 is TGTGCCAGCAGCTTGGGAGCCAGTTCACACTCTGGGGCCAACGTCCTGACTTTC.

This chain joins TRBV5-1 and TRBJ2-5; D call uncertain. The CDR3 extends over 14 amino acids. Germline V gives CDR1 SGHRS, CDR2 YFSETQ. The V and J ends lost 4 bases and 4 bases respectively, with 14 bases between them. This chain's CDR3 is CASSAGGFGETQYF. The CDR3 DNA is TGCGCCAGCAGCGCCGGTGGGTTTGGAGAGACCCAGTACTTC.

The table lists this clonotype with many counts. V is TRBV7-9 and J is TRBJ2-7; possibly TRBD1 or TRBD2 for D (5 bases each). Germline loops: CDR1 SEHNR, CDR2 FQNEAQ (reference sequence). The CDR3 is 15 amino acids. Trimming cost V 1 base and J 0 bases, with 10 bases left between them. In nucleotides, the CDR3 is TGTGCCAGCAGCTTAGTAACGGGGCCCTCCTACGAGCAGTACTTC. As protein: CASSLVTGPSYEQYF.

This clonotype was seen ten or more times. The V and J genes are TRBV11-2 and TRBJ1-1, with TRBD1 matching 8 bases. With V trimmed by 3 bases and J by 4 bases, 7 bases remained unmatched. This CDR3 comprises 15 residues. CDR1 is SGHAT and CDR2 is FQNNGV in the germline V gene. Here the CDR3 DNA reads TGTGCCAGCAGCTTTCAACAGGGGGTAGGCACTGAAGCTTTCTTT. This sequence encodes CASSFQQGVGTEAFF.

DNA for the CDR3: TGTGCCTGGAAGCGTATGGGGACTAGCGGGAGAGGATCCTACAATGAGCAGTTCTTC. It translates to CAWKRMGTSGRGSYNEQFF. V and J are TRBV30 and TRBJ2-1, with 14 bases matching TRBD2. V dropped 4 bases and J dropped 1; count of bases not matched to a gene: 12. The CDR3 consists of 19 residues. Germline lookup yields CDR1 GTSNPN and CDR2 SVGIG (reference sequence).

The sample holds many counts of this clonotype. This chain connects TRBV3-1 to TRBJ2-1; possibly TRBD1 or TRBD2 for D (7 bases each). The CDR3 length is 17 residues. Germline V gene lookup returns CDR1 LGHDT and CDR2 YNNKEL (reference sequence). V dropped 4 bases and J dropped 4 bases, with 20 bases sitting between them. In DNA, the CDR3 is TGTGCCAGCAGCCTAAGGGGAGGGGGCATCGGTTACAATGAGCAGTTCTTC. It encodes CASSLRGGGIGYNEQFF.